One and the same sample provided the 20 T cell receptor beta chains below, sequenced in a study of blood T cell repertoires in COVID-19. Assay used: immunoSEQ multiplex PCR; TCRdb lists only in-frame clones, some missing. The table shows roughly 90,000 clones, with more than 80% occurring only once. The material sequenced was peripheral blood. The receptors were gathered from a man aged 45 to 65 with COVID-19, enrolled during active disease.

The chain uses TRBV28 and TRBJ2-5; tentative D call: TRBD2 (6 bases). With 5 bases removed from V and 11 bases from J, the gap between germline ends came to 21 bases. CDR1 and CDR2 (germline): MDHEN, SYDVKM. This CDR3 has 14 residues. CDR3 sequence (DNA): TGTGCCAGCAGTCACCCCGCCCGGGGGATGACTCAGTACTTC. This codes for CASSHPARGMTQYF.

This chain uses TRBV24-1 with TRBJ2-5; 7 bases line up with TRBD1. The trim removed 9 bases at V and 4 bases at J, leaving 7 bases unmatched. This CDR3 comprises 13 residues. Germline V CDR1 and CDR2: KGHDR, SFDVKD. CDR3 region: CATGTDSRETQYF. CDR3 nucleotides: TGTGCCACCGGGACAGACAGCCGAGAGACCCAGTACTTC.

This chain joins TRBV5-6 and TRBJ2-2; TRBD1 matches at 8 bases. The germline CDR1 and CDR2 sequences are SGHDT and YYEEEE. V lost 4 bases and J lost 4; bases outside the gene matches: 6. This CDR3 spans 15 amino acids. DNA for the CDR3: TGTGCCAGCAGCCTTGACAGGGGAATCACCGGGGAGCTGTTTTTT. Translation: CASSLDRGITGELFF. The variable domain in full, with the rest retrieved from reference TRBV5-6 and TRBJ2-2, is DAGVTQSPTHLIKTRGQQVTLRCSPKSGHDTVSWYQQALGQGPQFIFQYYEEEERQRGNFPDRFSGHQFPNYSSELNVNALLLGDSALYLCASSLDRGITGELFFGEGSRLTVL.

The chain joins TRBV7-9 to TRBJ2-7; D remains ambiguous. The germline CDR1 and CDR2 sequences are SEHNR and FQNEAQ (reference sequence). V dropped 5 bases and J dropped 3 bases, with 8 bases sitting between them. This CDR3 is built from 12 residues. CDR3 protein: CASSDKYYEQYF. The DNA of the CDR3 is TGTGCCAGCAGCGACAAATACTACGAGCAGTACTTC.

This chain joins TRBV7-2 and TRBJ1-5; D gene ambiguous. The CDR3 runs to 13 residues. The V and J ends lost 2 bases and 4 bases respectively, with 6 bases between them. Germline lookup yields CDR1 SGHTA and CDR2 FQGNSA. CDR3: CASSLSRNQPQHF. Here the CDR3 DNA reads TGTGCCAGCAGCTTATCCAGAAATCAGCCCCAGCATTTT. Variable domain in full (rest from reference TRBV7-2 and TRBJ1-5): GAGVSQSPSNKVTEKGKDVELRCDPISGHTALYWYRQSLGQGLEFLIYFQGNSAPDKSGLPSDRFSAERTGGSVSTLTIQRTQQEDSAVYLCASSLSRNQPQHFGDGTRLSIL.

Here the CDR3 reads CASNLDRGLGQPQHF. In DNA form, the CDR3 reads TGTGCCAGCAACCTCGACAGGGGGCTTGGTCAGCCCCAGCATTTT. The chain has TRBV6-5 and TRBJ1-5; 10 bases agree with TRBD1. V dropped 7 bases and J dropped 6; count of bases not matched to a gene: 9. The CDR3 is 15 residues long. CDR1 MNHEY and CDR2 SVGAGI come from the germline V gene.

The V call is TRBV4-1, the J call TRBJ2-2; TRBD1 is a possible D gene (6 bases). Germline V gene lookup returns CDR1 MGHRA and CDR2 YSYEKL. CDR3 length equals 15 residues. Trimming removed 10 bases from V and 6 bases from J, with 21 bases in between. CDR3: CATAQTQGIAGELFF. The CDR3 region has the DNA TGCGCCACTGCACAGACACAGGGAATTGCCGGGGAGCTGTTTTTT.

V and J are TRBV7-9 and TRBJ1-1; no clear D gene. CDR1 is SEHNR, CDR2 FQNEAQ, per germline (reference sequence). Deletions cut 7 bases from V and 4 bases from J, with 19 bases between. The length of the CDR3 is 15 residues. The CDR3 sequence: CASNNYRVSGTEAFF. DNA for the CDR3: TGTGCCAGCAACAATTATCGGGTTTCGGGCACTGAAGCTTTCTTT.

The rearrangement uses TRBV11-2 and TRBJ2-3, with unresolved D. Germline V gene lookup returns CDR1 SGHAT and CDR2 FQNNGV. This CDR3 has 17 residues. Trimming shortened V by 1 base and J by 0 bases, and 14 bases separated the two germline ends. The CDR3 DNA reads TGTGCCAGCAGCTTAGTCAGGTCAATTCTTAGCACAGATACGCAGTATTTT. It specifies CASSLVRSILSTDTQYF. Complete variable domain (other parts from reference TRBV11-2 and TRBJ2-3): EAGVAQSPRYKIIEKRQSVAFWCNPISGHATLYWYQQILGQGPKLLIQFQNNGVVDDSQLPKDRFSAERLKGVDSTLKIQPAKLEDSAVYLCASSLVRSILSTDTQYFGPGTRLTVL.

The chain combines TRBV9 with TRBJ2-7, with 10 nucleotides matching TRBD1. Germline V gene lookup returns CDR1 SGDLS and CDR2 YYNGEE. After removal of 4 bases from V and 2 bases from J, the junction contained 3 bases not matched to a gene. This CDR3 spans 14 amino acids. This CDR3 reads CASSNGTGAYEQYF. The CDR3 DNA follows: TGTGCCAGCAGCAACGGGACAGGGGCCTACGAGCAGTACTTC.

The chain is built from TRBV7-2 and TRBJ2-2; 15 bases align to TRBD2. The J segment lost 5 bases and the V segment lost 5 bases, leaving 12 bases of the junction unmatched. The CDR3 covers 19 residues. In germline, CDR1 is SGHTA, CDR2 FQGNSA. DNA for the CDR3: TGTGCCAGCAGCGACTATTTGGGACTAGCGGGGGGCAGGACCGGGGAGCTGTTTTTT. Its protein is CASSDYLGLAGGRTGELFF.

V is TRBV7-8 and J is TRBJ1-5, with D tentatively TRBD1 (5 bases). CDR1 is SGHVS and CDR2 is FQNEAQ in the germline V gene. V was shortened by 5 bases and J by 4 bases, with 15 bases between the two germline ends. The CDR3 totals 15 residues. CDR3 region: CASSPGGDRNQPQHF. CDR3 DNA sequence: TGTGCCAGCAGCCCGGGGGGGGATCGAAATCAGCCCCAGCATTTT.

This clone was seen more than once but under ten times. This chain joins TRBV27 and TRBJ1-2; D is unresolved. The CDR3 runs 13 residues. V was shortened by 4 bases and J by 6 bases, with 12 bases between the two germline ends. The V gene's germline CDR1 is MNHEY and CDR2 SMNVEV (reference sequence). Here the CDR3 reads CASSSGGVHGYTF. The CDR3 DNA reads TGTGCCAGCAGTTCTGGAGGAGTCCATGGCTACACCTTC.

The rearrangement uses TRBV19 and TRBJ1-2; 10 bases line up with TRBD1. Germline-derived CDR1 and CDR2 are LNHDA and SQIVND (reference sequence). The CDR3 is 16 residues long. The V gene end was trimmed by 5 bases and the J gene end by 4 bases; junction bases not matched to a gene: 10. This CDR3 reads CASSGQTGGGSYGYTF. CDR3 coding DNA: TGTGCCAGTAGTGGCCAGACAGGGGGCGGCTCCTATGGCTACACCTTC.

CDR3 in amino acids: CATSDRGTSGTTDTQYF. CDR3 in DNA: TGTGCCACCAGTGACCGTGGGACTAGCGGGACCACAGATACGCAGTATTTT. The chain joins TRBV24-1 to TRBJ2-3, with 13 bases lining up with TRBD2. The ends lost 4 bases at V and 2 bases at J; junction bases unmatched: 5. The length of the CDR3 is 17 residues. The germline gives CDR1 KGHDR, CDR2 SFDVKD.

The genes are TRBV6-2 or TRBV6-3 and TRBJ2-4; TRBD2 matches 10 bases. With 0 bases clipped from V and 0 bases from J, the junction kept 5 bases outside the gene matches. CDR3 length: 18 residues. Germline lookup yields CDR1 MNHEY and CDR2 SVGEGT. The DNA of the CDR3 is TGTGCCAGCAGTTACTCGGCTAGCGGGGGCGCAGCCAAAAACATTCAGTACTTC. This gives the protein CASSYSASGGAAKNIQYF.

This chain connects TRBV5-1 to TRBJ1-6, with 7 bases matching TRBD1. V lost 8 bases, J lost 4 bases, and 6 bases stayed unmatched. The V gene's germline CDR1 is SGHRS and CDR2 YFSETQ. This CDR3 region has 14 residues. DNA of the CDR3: TGCGCCAGTGGGACGGGACAGTATAATTCACCCCTCCACTTT. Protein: CASGTGQYNSPLHF.

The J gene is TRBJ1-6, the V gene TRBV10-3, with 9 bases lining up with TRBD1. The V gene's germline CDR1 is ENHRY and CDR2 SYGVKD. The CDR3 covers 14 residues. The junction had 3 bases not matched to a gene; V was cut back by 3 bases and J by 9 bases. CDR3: CAISEGTGFSPLHF. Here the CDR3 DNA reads TGTGCCATCAGTGAAGGGACAGGGTTTTCACCCCTCCACTTT.

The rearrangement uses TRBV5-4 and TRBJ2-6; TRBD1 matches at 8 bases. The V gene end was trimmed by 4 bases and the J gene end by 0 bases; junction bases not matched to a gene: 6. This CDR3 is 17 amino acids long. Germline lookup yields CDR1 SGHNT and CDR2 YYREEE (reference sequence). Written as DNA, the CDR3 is TGTGCCAGCAGCCGGACAGGGAGATACTCTGGGGCCAACGTCCTGACTTTC. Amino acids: CASSRTGRYSGANVLTF.

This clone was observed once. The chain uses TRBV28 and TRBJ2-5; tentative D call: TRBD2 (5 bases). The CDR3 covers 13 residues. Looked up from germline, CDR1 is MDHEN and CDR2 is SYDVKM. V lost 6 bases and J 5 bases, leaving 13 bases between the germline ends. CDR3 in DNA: TGTGCCAGCAGCCGTCTAGGCGGGGAGACCCAGTACTTC. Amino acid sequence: CASSRLGGETQYF. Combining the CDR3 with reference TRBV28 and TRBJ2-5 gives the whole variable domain DVKVTQSSRYLVKRTGEKVFLECVQDMDHENMFWYRQDPGLGLRLIYFSYDVKMKEKGDIPEGYSVSREKKERFSLILESASTNQTSMYLCASSRLGGETQYFGPGTRLLVL.